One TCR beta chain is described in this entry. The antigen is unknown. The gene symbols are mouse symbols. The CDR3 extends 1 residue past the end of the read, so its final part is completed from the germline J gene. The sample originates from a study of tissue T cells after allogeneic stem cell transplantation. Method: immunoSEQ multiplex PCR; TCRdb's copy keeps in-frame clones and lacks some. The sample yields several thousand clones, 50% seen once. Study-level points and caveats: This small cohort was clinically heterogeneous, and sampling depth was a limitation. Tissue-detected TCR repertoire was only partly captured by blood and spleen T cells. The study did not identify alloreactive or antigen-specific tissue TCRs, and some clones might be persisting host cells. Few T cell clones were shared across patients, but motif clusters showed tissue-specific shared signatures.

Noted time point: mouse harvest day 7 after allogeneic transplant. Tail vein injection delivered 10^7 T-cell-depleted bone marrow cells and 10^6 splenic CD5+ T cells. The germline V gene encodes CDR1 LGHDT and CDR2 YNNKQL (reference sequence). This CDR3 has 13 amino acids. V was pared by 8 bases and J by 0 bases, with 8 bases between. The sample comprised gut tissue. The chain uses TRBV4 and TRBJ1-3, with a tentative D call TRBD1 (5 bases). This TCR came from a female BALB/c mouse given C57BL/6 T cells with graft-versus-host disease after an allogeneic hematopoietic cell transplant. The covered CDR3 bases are TGTGCCAGCGGACACAATTCTGGAAATACGCTCTAT. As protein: CASGHNSGNTLY. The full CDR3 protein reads CASGHNSGNTLYF.